A single sample is the source of the 19 T cell receptor beta chains below, sequenced in a study of post-analysis software for immune sequencing data. General study findings and limits: Five or six TRBV segments were more frequent in patients than controls; TRBV5-6, TRBV5-1 and TRBV20-1 belonged to this group.

No antigens are known for them. The authors incorporated unique molecular identifiers into the TCR beta cDNA libraries. TCRdb passed the PCR reads through MiXCR, listing each CDR3 protein once. The sample has approximately 730,000 distinct CDR3 sequences, just over 45% seen once. Material for sequencing was blood. These receptors all stem from a girl aged 10 to 17 with multiple sclerosis.

The V and J genes are TRBV7-8 and TRBJ2-1, with 7 nucleotides matching TRBD2. The CDR3 loop spans 13 amino acids. Germline lookup yields CDR1 SGHVS and CDR2 FQNEAQ. Losses at the gene ends were 5 bases for V and 9 bases for J; bases not matched to a gene: 7. This chain's CDR3 is CASSLTSVGEQFF. CDR3 coding DNA: TGTGCCAGCAGCCTTACTAGCGTTGGTGAGCAGTTCTTC.

V and J are TRBV6-1 and TRBJ2-3; D perhaps matches TRBD2 (5 bases). In germline, CDR1 is MNHNS, CDR2 SASEGT. V gave up 0 bases and J gave up 1 base, with 14 bases separating them. The CDR3 runs 17 residues. CDR3 loop: CASSEAGINGGTDTQYF. The CDR3 coding sequence is TGTGCCAGCAGTGAAGCGGGTATCAACGGGGGCACAGATACGCAGTATTTT.

There are a few counts of this clonotype. V gene TRBV18 combines with J gene TRBJ1-2; no definite D call. Germline-derived CDR1 and CDR2 are KGHSH and LQKENI. With 0 bases removed from V and 2 bases from J, the gap between germline ends came to 16 bases. CDR3 length: 17 residues. The CDR3 bases are TGTGCCAGCTCACCACCGGGGTTTGCACAGACCAACTATGGCTACACCTTC. Its translation is CASSPPGFAQTNYGYTF.

The chain couples TRBV7-2 to TRBJ2-3; the D call may be TRBD1 or TRBD2 (5 bases each). The CDR3 is made up of 15 amino acids. Germline V lookup: CDR1 SGHTA, CDR2 FQGNSA. V lost 2 bases and J lost 5, with 14 bases in between. In DNA, the CDR3 is TGTGCCAGCAGCTTATCCGGGACGGATATAGATACGCAGTATTTT. Translated, it gives CASSLSGTDIDTQYF.

The CDR3 loop reads CASSEPSLAGSYNEQFF. The CDR3 region has the DNA TGTGCCAGCAGTGAACCCTCACTAGCGGGCTCCTACAATGAGCAGTTCTTC. The chain employs TRBV25-1 and TRBJ2-1, with 9 bases lining up with TRBD2. Germline values: CDR1 MGHDK, CDR2 SYGVNS. J was trimmed by 0 bases and V by 2 bases; bases with no gene match: 5. CDR3 length: 17 residues. Filled out from reference TRBV25-1 and TRBJ2-1, the complete variable domain reads EADIYQTPRYLVIGTGKKITLECSQTMGHDKMYWYQQDPGMELHLIHYSYGVNSTEKGDLSSESTVSRIRTEHFPLTLESARPSHTSQYLCASSEPSLAGSYNEQFFGPGTRLTVL.

The chain combines TRBV10-2 with TRBJ1-6, with D possibly TRBD1 on 5 matching bases. The V gene's germline CDR1 is WSHSY and CDR2 SAAADI. The length of the CDR3 is 15 residues. Trimming shortened V by 6 bases and J by 2 bases, and 11 bases separated the two germline ends. The DNA of the CDR3 is TGCGCCAGCAGGCGGGACGCCACCTATAATTCACCCCTCCACTTT. Translation gives CASRRDATYNSPLHF.

The chain is built from TRBV7-6 and TRBJ2-4; 8 bases map to TRBD2. The end of the DNA is better explained by TRBJ2-7, so the J call may be wrong. Germline CDR1 is SGHVS and CDR2 is FNYEAQ. The CDR3 contains 15 residues. The CDR3 loop is CASSPGRTSTHEQYF. In nucleotides, the CDR3 is TGTGCCAGCAGCCCAGGCAGGACTAGCACACACGAGCAGTACTTC.

This clonotype has ten or more counts. The CDR3 here is CASSASFEGNIQYF. In DNA form, the CDR3 reads TGCGCCAGCAGCGCTAGCTTTGAGGGGAACATTCAGTACTTC. The chain is built from TRBV5-1 and TRBJ2-4; either TRBD1 or TRBD2 may supply D (5 bases each). V lost 4 bases to trimming and J lost 7 bases, with 15 bases between them. Germline CDR1 SGHRS, CDR2 YFSETQ. The CDR3 runs 14 residues.

This clonotype appeared a single time. The V and J genes are TRBV20-1 and TRBJ1-2; 9 bases fit TRBD1. Germline loops: CDR1 DFQATT, CDR2 SNEGSKA (reference sequence). V lost 6 bases and J lost 4; bases outside the gene matches: 9. This CDR3 spans 14 amino acids. CDR3 in DNA: TGCAGTGCCAGTTCCGGACAGGGGACCTATGGCTACACCTTC. Translated, it gives CSASSGQGTYGYTF.

The chain employs TRBV13 and TRBJ1-2, with 8 bases fitting TRBD1. V lost 5 bases and J lost 0; bases outside the gene matches: 5. The CDR3 length is 15 residues. Germline V gives CDR1 PRHDT, CDR2 FYEKMQ (reference sequence). The DNA of the CDR3 is TGTGCCAGCAGCGGACGGGACAGGTCTAACTATGGCTACACCTTC. The encoded protein is CASSGRDRSNYGYTF.

The rearrangement links TRBV7-2 to TRBJ2-1; TRBD2 is a possible D gene (5 bases). The germline V and J ends were trimmed by 2 bases and 0 bases, with 8 bases remaining between them. This CDR3 contains 15 residues. CDR1 is SGHTA, CDR2 FQGNSA, per germline. The CDR3 region is CASSLYGSSYNEQFF. CDR3 sequence (DNA): TGTGCCAGCAGCTTATATGGGAGCTCCTACAATGAGCAGTTCTTC.

This chain links TRBV28 with TRBJ1-4; D is unresolved. Trimming removed 6 bases from V and 6 bases from J, with 8 bases in between. The germline V gene has CDR1 MDHEN and CDR2 SYDVKM. The CDR3 length is 12 residues. Here the CDR3 reads CASSRLHEKLFF. DNA for the CDR3: TGTGCCAGCAGCCGCCTCCATGAAAAACTGTTTTTT.

Only a few counts were recorded for this clonotype. This rearrangement joins TRBV4-3 to TRBJ2-1; D perhaps matches TRBD2 (5 bases). Trimming left V 0 bases short and J 13 bases short, with 13 bases between. The germline V gene has CDR1 LGHNA and CDR2 YSLEER. The CDR3 is 13 residues long. DNA of the CDR3: TGCGCCAGCAGCCAAGAATTAGCTAGCCCCCAGTTCTTC. The encoded protein is CASSQELASPQFF.

The chain has TRBV20-1 and TRBJ2-7, with unresolved D. V gave up 3 bases and J gave up 7 bases, with 10 bases separating them. This CDR3 has 11 amino acids. CDR1 is DFQATT, CDR2 SNEGSKA, per germline (reference sequence). The CDR3 DNA reads as TGCAGTGCTAGTGTAGTAGGGGAGCAGTACTTC. As protein: CSASVVGEQYF.

The chain combines TRBV20-1 with TRBJ2-1, with D possibly matching TRBD1 (6 bases). The CDR3 runs 15 residues. Trimming shortened V by 5 bases and J by 7 bases, and 21 bases separated the two germline ends. Germline loops: CDR1 DFQATT, CDR2 SNEGSKA (reference sequence). For the CDR3, the DNA is TGCAGTGCTCCCAACCGGTACAGGGCTCCTAATGAGCAGTTCTTC. It translates to CSAPNRYRAPNEQFF.

This clonotype appeared a single time. This chain links TRBV2 with TRBJ2-5; no clear D. V was pared by 4 bases and J by 1 base, with 16 bases between. The germline gives CDR1 SNHLY, CDR2 FYNNEI. This CDR3 is built from 16 residues. The CDR3 nucleotides read TGTGCCAGCAGTGTTGTTGGGCAGAGACTCCAAGAGACCCAGTACTTC. It yields the protein CASSVVGQRLQETQYF.

V and J are TRBV7-2 and TRBJ1-1; 10 bases align to TRBD1. Germline trimming cut 5 bases from V and 5 bases from J; bases unmatched to any gene: 14. Germline-derived CDR1 and CDR2 are SGHTA and FQGNSA. The CDR3 sequence is 17 residues long. CDR3 sequence (DNA): TGTGCCAGCAGCAGATGGACAGGGGGGCGGTTGAGGACTGAAGCTTTCTTT. Translated, it gives CASSRWTGGRLRTEAFF.

The chain employs TRBV3-1 and TRBJ2-3; 8 nucleotides agree with TRBD2. The V gene end was trimmed by 1 base and the J gene end by 0 bases; junction bases not matched to a gene: 6. The CDR3 is 17 amino acids. The germline CDR1 and CDR2 sequences are LGHDT and YNNKEL (reference sequence). The CDR3 sequence: CASSQGGGRASTDTQYF. The CDR3 region has the DNA TGTGCCAGCAGCCAAGGCGGGGGGAGAGCTAGCACAGATACGCAGTATTTT.

The chain is built from TRBV10-3 and TRBJ2-1; D is perhaps TRBD1 or TRBD2 (5 bases each). CDR1 and CDR2 from the germline V gene are ENHRY and SYGVKD. The CDR3 is 14 amino acids. The ends were cut back, 4 bases at V and 10 bases at J, with 17 bases in the middle. The CDR3 DNA is TGTGCCATCAGTGTAGGGGCGGACGGGGAGGAGCAGTTCTTC. The encoded protein is CAISVGADGEEQFF.